The 12 T cell receptor beta chains reported below all come from one sample, sequenced in a study of shared clonotypes between healthy human individuals. Terminally differentiated effector memory CD45RA+ cells were excluded from the naive CD8 cells, which were CD45RO-negative and positively selected for CCR7. TCRdb's table, derived via immunoSEQ multiplex PCR, lists solely in-frame clones and lacks some. Among around 1.9 million clones listed, about 93% were seen once. The sequenced sample consisted of naive CD8+ T cells from PBMCs. These receptors all come from a young man in good health. Some clones in this sample may be carry-over from other donors' samples.

The chain has TRBV14 and TRBJ2-5; TRBD2 matches 10 bases. The germline V gene encodes CDR1 SGHDN and CDR2 FVKESK. The CDR3 runs 17 residues. V lost 0 bases and J lost 5; bases outside the gene matches: 9. CDR3 loop: CASSQDEVLAGMETQYF. The CDR3 region has the DNA TGTGCCAGCAGCCAAGATGAGGTACTAGCGGGAATGGAGACCCAGTACTTC.

A single count supports this clone. The J gene is TRBJ2-5, the V gene TRBV28; the D gene is possibly TRBD1 (6 bases). With 7 bases removed from V and 1 base from J, the gap between germline ends came to 25 bases. CDR3 length: 18 residues. In germline, CDR1 is MDHEN, CDR2 SYDVKM. The CDR3 sequence is CASTHRASPWGPQETQYF. Here the CDR3 DNA reads TGTGCCAGCACTCACAGGGCCTCCCCCTGGGGCCCCCAAGAGACCCAGTACTTC.

The chain employs TRBV27 and TRBJ1-1; tentatively, D is TRBD1 (6 bases). This CDR3 is 19 amino acids long. Germline V gene lookup returns CDR1 MNHEY and CDR2 SMNVEV (reference sequence). Between the trimmed V and J ends, which lost 5 bases and 4 bases, there was a span of 29 bases. CDR3 residues: CASSPGRPSGWGPSTEAFF. The DNA for the CDR3 is TGTGCCAGCAGTCCAGGAAGGCCATCGGGATGGGGGCCGAGCACTGAAGCTTTCTTT.

The chain employs TRBV6-4 and TRBJ2-1; the D call may be TRBD1 or TRBD2 (5 bases each). The CDR3 has 18 amino acids. Trimming pared 2 bases from V and 6 bases from J, leaving 23 bases between. Germline V CDR1 and CDR2: MRHNA, SNTAGT. The CDR3 nucleotides are TGTGCCAGCAGTGACACCCTTAAAATTCCCGGGACCTTCAATGAGCAGTTCTTC. It encodes CASSDTLKIPGTFNEQFF.

The chain couples TRBV10-1 to TRBJ1-1; TRBD1 might be the D (6 bases). Germline CDR1 WNHNN, CDR2 SYGVQD (reference sequence). The V and J ends lost 9 bases and 2 bases respectively, with 25 bases between them. CDR3 size: 17 residues. The CDR3 sequence: CARHKGVQGVINTEAFF. The CDR3 coding sequence is TGCGCCAGACATAAGGGGGTACAGGGAGTTATTAACACTGAAGCTTTCTTT.

The chain uses TRBV14 and TRBJ2-5; D is ambiguous. The V end was cut by 2 bases, the J end by 5 bases, with 12 bases between. The CDR3 consists of 14 residues. The germline V gene encodes CDR1 SGHDN and CDR2 FVKESK. The CDR3 here is CASSQRRAGETQYF. CDR3 coding DNA: TGTGCCAGCAGCCAAAGACGTGCCGGCGAGACCCAGTACTTC.

The V gene is TRBV4-1, the J gene TRBJ1-2; unclear D gene. V was pared by 5 bases and J by 0 bases, with 13 bases between. The CDR3 has 15 residues. The germline CDR1 and CDR2 sequences are MGHRA and YSYEKL. CDR3 nucleotides: TGCGCCAGCAGCTCCCACAGCGCTGCTAACTATGGCTACACCTTC. Translated: CASSSHSAANYGYTF.

The genes are TRBV6-6 and TRBJ1-2, with D hard to call. V lost 2 bases and J lost 4, with 11 bases in between. The CDR3 runs 14 residues. CDR1 and CDR2 (germline): MNHNY, SVGAGI (reference sequence). CDR3 coding DNA: TGTGCCAGCAGTTACGCCCCGGGAGGCTATGGCTACACCTTC. It codes for CASSYAPGGYGYTF.

J is TRBJ2-1 and V is TRBV19; D is perhaps TRBD1 or TRBD2 (5 bases each). Trimming shortened V by 3 bases and J by 9 bases, and 9 bases separated the two germline ends. Germline V gene sequence: CDR1 LNHDA, CDR2 SQIVND (reference sequence). This CDR3 region has 12 residues. The CDR3 is CASSMKGTEQFF. The CDR3 DNA reads as TGTGCCAGTAGTATGAAAGGGACTGAGCAGTTCTTC.

The rearrangement links TRBV4-1 to TRBJ2-5; a weak D match, TRBD2 (6 bases). V was shortened by 1 base and J by 5 bases, with 11 bases between the two germline ends. The CDR3 is 14 amino acids. Germline CDR1 is MGHRA and CDR2 is YSYEKL. CDR3 sequence reads: CASSQGREVETQYF. The CDR3 DNA sequence: TGCGCCAGCAGCCAAGGGAGGGAGGTCGAGACCCAGTACTTC.

A remark on this clone: The same CDR3 also results from other DNA sequences found in this sample. The V call is TRBV6-5, the J call TRBJ2-1, with D unclear. The germline V and J ends were trimmed by 0 bases and 7 bases, with 7 bases remaining between them. This CDR3 region has 13 residues. Germline V CDR1 and CDR2: MNHEY, SVGAGI. DNA for the CDR3: TGTGCCAGCAGTTACTCTGGCAGAAATGAGCAGTTCTTC. It yields the protein CASSYSGRNEQFF.

The CDR3 DNA sequence: TGTGCCAGCAGTCGCCACGGGGGTCCAAGGTCCTACGAGCAGTACTTC. Translating gives CASSRHGGPRSYEQYF. The rearrangement links TRBV28 to TRBJ2-7; a possible D gene is TRBD2 (6 bases). Germline-derived CDR1 and CDR2 are MDHEN and SYDVKM. The germline V and J ends were trimmed by 5 bases and 1 base, with 18 bases remaining between them. The CDR3 is made up of 16 amino acids.